This T cell receptor (beta chain) was found in a study of shared clonotypes between healthy human individuals. Study as a whole: Per donor, CD8 memory used one plate, CD8 naive used two, CD4 memory used three and CD4 naive used three. Study observations and caveats: Clonotype sharing levels among donors were expected to vary with sequencing depth.

The ends were cut back, 5 bases at V and 4 bases at J, with 3 bases in the middle. This CDR3 comprises 11 residues. Germline-derived CDR1 and CDR2 are MNHNS and SASEGT. Healthy adults negative for HIV, lacking recent acute infections or vaccinations, served as donors. For this clone: What it recognizes is unknown.

TCRdb's table, derived via immunoSEQ multiplex PCR, lists solely in-frame clones and lacks some. This table holds fewer than 400,000 clones, under 80% found once. The rearrangement joins TRBV6-1 to TRBJ1-5, with unresolved D. This clonotype was obtained from a young man in good health. The sample consisted of memory CD4+ T cells sorted from blood. Subset given: CD45RA-negative fraction. CDR3 loop: CASSQNQPQHF. In DNA form, the CDR3 reads TGTGCCAGCAGTCAAAATCAGCCCCAGCATTTT.